This TCR beta chain derives from a study of naive and memory T cell subsets (dated by TCRdb to about 2017). With regard to the full study: An open-source, UMI-based TCR alpha and beta sequencing pipeline was applied to sorted naive and memory peripheral blood T cell subsets. The results of the functional CMV T cell responses matched the IgG serology results in every case. RNA was DNase-treated and reverse transcribed with TCR constant-region primers, mostly using SuperScript III. What the study reported, not specific to this receptor: The repertoire findings for the naive and memory subsets could not be validated against a ground truth, as none was available. Each clonotype was defined as a single alpha or beta chain sequence rather than as a paired alpha/beta receptor. Gini index rose and Shannon and inverse Simpson diversity fell from naive through CM, EM and EMRA in both CD4 and CD8 cells. RNA-based TCR counts may be influenced by expression changes linked to T cell activation and differentiation. After error correction, over 95% of naive TCR sequences appeared only once, giving much steeper abundance distributions than memory subsets. TCR abundance followed a power law with an exponent that was different for naive and memory subsets but consistent across the three individuals.

Separate amplification of TCR alpha and beta chain libraries was performed from the second PCR step onward. To determine each donor's CMV status, fresh PBMCs were stimulated overnight with CMV viral lysate, and IFNgamma production from CD4+ T cells was then assessed. CD4 T cells were positively selected using Miltenyi beads, after which CD8 T cells were positively selected from the CD4-negative fraction. Cells stained for CD3, CD4, CD8, CD45RA, CD27 and a live/dead dye were sorted on a BD Aria II into four subsets by CD45RA and CD27. The sorting gate for effector memory cells was CD45RA-CD27-, and the sorting gate for EMRA cells was CD45RA+CD27-. A few healthy volunteers provided blood, and the blood of each volunteer was split into CD4 and CD8 T cells and then into four differentiation subsets. About 120 ml of peripheral blood was taken from each donor, and PBMC were separated by density-gradient centrifugation on Ficoll-Paque PLUS. After sorting, cells were lysed in RLT buffer, RNA was extracted using a Qiagen RNeasy kit, and the extracted RNA was stored at -80 degrees C.

The library was generated by UMI-ligation and nested PCR. To cover both TRBC1 and TRBC2, the beta constant-region primer consisted of an equimolar mix of two oligonucleotides. A single-stranded oligonucleotide containing the SP2 primer and a 12-nucleotide UMI was joined to the 3' end of the cDNA by T4 RNA ligase 1. The ligated cDNA went through four rounds of PCR with nested alpha and beta constant-region primers together with the SP2 primer. Incubation of the ligation reaction lasted about 18-25 hours at 16 degrees C. PCR2 was typically run as a SYBR Green qPCR and stopped at a predetermined threshold to prevent over-amplification. All purifications after the first were performed with Agencourt AMPure XP magnetic beads. Library amounts were measured by Qubit and library quality was assessed on a TapeStation, where the main peak was expected at around 650 bp. Pooled libraries were sequenced on an Illumina MiSeq using v2 2x251 paired-end kits, and typically about 0.95-2.1 million reads were obtained per sample. Each sample was pooled at about 4.2 nM, and roughly 5-7% PhiX was included to help cluster recognition. The authors' pipeline ran thus. V and J genes were assigned to Demultiplexor-processed FASTQ reads by Decombinator through tag matching, with a single base-pair mismatch being allowed. By using UMIs, Collapsinator corrected both sequencing errors and the frequency errors caused by PCR heterogeneity. TCRs were translated and CDR3s were extracted from the conserved cysteine to the FGXG phenylalanine by CDR3Translator, with non-productive sequences being flagged. Gini, Shannon entropy and inverse Simpson indices were computed after subsampling the repertoires to the same number of UMI-defined TCRs. Within the linear range, a power law was fitted to clonotype abundance distributions using maximum likelihood. On one naive CD8 sample, the pipeline and MIGEC gave similar UMI counts, unique TCR numbers and clonal distributions. The repertoires were searched for 5,500 to 7,500 CMV-associated CDR3 sequences that had been compiled from VDJdb and a published dataset. Using fastp at Q25 and MiXCR, TCRdb reprocessed the public reads and kept productive beta chains. For every CDR3 protein sequence, its rows merge into one entry that carries the most common genes and DNA. The V and J calls reflect TCRdb's pipeline rather than the authors' work. The sample table contains around 40,000 distinct CDR3 sequences; only one count was recorded for roughly 13% of them. Clones ranked in the top ten supply roughly a fifth of the sample.

Here V drops 4 bases and J drops 4 bases, and the junction holds 1 base not matched to any gene. The CDR3 measures 13 amino acids from cysteine to phenylalanine. Only the CDR3 region is kept as DNA, spanning 39 bases read in frame from base 1. This clonotype was seen repeatedly, ten times or more. Its binding antigen is unknown. No per-base quality is available; no much larger clone lies one base away. The clonotype was recovered from a human donor in good health. The sequencing sample was made of effector memory CD4+ T cells from blood. This specimen's cell subset or site label, interpreted: effector memory, CD45RA- CD27-. Here the chain combines TRBV12-3 or TRBV12-4 and TRBJ1-3, and 7 junctional nucleotides match TRBD1. In nucleotides, the sequence is TGTGCCAGCAGTTCGGGACAGGGAAACACCATATATTTT. It translates to CASSSGQGNTIYF.